This TCR beta chain appears in the sequencing data of a study of shared clonotypes between healthy human individuals. Study-level background: A couple of women and three men aged 18 to 49 made up the donors.

CDR1 is ENHRY, CDR2 SYGVKD, per germline. The CDR3 length is 14 residues. The V and J ends lost 4 bases and 4 bases respectively, with 11 bases between them. A split of CD4+ cells into CD45RA+ naive and CD45RA-negative memory subsets was performed. The assay ran at deep level. Template for every sorted-subset replicate PCR totaled approximately 0.2 ug DNA, some 30,000 T cell genomes. This table comes from immunoSEQ multiplex PCR, and its TCRdb copy is limited to in-frame clones, with some not included. The sample has around 510,000 clones, about 96% seen once. This chain uses TRBV10-3 with TRBJ1-5, with D maybe TRBD1 (5 bases). The sample consisted of naive CD4+ T cells sorted from blood. Subset meaning: CD45RA+ positively selected. The source of this sequence is a woman in her thirties in good health. The chain's CDR3 is CAISGSQVNQPQHF. Written as DNA, the CDR3 is TGTGCCATCAGTGGGTCACAGGTAAATCAGCCCCAGCATTTT.